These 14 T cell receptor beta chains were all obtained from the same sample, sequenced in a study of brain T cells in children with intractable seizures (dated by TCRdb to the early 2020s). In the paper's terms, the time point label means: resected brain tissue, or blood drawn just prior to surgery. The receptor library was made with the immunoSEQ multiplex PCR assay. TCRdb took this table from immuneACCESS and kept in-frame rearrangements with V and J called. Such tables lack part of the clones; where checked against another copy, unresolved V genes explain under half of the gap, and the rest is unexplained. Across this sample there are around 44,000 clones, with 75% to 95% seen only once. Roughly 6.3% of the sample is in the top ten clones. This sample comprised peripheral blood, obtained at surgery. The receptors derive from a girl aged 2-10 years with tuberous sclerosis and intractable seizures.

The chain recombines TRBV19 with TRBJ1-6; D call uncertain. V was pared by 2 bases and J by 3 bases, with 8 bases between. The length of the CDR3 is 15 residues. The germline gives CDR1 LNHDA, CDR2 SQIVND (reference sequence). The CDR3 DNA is TGTGCCAGTAGTATAAAGGGCCTCTATAATTCACCCCTCCACTTT. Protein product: CASSIKGLYNSPLHF.

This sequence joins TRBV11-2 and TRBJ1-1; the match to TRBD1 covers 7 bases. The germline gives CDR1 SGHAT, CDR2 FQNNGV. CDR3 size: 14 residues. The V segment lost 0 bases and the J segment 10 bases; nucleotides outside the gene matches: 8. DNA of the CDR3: TGTGCCAGCAGCTTAGACGCCCGGGACAGAGGAGCTTTCTTT. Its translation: CASSLDARDRGAFF.

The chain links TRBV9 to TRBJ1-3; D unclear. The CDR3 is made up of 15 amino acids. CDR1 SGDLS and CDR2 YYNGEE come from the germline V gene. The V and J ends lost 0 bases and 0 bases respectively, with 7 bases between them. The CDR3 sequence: CASSVGEGSGNTIYF. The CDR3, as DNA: TGTGCCAGCAGCGTAGGTGAAGGCTCTGGAAACACCATATATTTT. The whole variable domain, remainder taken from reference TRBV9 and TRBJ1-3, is DSGVTQTPKHLITATGQRVTLRCSPRSGDLSVYWYQQSLDQGLQFLIQYYNGEERAKGNILERFSAQQFPDLHSELNLSSLELGDSALYFCASSVGEGSGNTIYFGEGSWLTVV.

CDR3 sequence: CASRSEVGANSPLHF. DNA for the CDR3: TGTGCCAGCAGATCGGAAGTAGGAGCCAATTCACCCCTCCACTTT. The genes are TRBV2 and TRBJ1-6; D gene unclear. V was clipped by 6 bases and J by 7 bases, with 16 bases between them. There are 15 residues in the CDR3. Germline lookup yields CDR1 SNHLY and CDR2 FYNNEI. Full variable domain (remainder filled in from reference TRBV2 and TRBJ1-6): EPEVTQTPSHQVTQMGQEVILRCVPISNHLYFYWYRQILGQKVEFLVSFYNNEISEKSEIFDDQFSVERPDGSNFTLKIRSTKLEDSAMYFCASRSEVGANSPLHFGNGTRLTVT.

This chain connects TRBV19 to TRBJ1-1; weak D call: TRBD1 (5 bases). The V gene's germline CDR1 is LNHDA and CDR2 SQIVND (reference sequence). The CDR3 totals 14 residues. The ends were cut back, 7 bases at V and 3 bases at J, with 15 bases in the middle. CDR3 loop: CASKGRGLDTEAFF. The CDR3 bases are TGTGCCAGTAAAGGACGGGGCTTAGACACTGAAGCTTTCTTT.

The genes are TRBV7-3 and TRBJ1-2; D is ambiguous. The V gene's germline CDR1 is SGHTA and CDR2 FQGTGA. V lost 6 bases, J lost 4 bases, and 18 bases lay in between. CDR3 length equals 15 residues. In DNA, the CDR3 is TGTGCCAGCAGTCCAACGAAGGGAGCCAGCTATGGCTACACCTTC. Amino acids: CASSPTKGASYGYTF.

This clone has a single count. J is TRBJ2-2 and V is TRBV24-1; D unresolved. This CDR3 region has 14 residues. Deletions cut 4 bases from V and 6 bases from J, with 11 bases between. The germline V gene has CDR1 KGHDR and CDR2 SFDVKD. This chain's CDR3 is CATSERWDSGELFF. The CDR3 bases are TGTGCCACCAGTGAGAGGTGGGATTCCGGGGAGCTGTTTTTT.

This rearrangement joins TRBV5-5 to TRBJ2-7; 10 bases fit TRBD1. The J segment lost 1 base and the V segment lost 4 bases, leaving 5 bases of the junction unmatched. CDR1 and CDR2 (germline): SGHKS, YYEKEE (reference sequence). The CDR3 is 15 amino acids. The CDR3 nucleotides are TGTGCCAGCAGCCAGGGACAGGGGTTATCCTACGAGCAGTACGTC. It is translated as CASSQGQGLSYEQYV.

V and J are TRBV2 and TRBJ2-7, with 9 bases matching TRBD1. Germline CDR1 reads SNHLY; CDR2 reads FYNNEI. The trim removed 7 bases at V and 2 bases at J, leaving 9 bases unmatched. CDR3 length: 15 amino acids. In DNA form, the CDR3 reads TGTGCCAGCAAACCAGACAGGGGGGCCCCCTACGAGCAGTACTTC. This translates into CASKPDRGAPYEQYF.

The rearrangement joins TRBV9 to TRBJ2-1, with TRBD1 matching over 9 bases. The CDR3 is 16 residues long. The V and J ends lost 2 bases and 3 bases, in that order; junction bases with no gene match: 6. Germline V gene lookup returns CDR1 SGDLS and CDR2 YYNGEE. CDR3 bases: TGTGCCAGCAGCGTCGCCGGGACAGGGCACTACAATGAGCAGTTCTTC. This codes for CASSVAGTGHYNEQFF.

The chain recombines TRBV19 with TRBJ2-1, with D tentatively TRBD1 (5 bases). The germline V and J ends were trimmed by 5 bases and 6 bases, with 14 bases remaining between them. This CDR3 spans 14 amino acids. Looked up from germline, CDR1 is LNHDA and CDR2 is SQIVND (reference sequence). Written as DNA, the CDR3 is TGTGCCAGTAGTGCTTCCTTAGGGGTCAATGAGCAGTTCTTC. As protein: CASSASLGVNEQFF.

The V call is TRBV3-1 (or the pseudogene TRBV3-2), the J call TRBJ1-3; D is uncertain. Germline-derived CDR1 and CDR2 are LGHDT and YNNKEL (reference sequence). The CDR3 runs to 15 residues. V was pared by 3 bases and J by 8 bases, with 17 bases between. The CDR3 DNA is TGTGCCAGCAGCCATGTACCAGGAACCGGGGACACCATATATTTT. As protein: CASSHVPGTGDTIYF.

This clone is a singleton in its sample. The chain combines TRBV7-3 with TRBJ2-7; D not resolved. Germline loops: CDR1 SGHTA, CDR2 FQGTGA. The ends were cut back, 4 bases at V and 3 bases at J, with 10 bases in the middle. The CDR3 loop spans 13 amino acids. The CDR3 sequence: CASSSPLIYEQYV. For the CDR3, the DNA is TGTGCCAGCAGCTCGCCCTTAATCTACGAGCAGTACGTC.

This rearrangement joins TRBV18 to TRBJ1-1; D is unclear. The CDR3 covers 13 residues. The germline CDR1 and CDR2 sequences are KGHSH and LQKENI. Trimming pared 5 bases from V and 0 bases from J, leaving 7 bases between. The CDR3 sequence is CASSGTLNTEAFF. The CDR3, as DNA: TGTGCCAGCTCAGGAACCCTGAACACTGAAGCTTTCTTT.